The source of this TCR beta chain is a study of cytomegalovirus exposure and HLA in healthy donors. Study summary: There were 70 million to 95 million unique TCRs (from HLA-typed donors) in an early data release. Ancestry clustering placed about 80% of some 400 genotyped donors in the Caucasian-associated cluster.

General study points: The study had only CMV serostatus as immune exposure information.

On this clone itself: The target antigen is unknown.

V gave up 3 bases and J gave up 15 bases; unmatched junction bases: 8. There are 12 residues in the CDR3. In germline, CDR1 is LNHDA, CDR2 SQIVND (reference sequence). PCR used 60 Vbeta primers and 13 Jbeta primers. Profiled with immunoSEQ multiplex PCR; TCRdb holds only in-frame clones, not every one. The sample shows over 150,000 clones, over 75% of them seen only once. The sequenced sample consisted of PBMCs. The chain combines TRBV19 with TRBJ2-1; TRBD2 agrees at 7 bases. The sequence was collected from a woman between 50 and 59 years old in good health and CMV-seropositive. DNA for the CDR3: TGTGCCAGTAGTATCCAGACTAGCCCCCCGTTCTTC. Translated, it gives CASSIQTSPPFF.